This T cell receptor beta chain was recorded in a study of blood T cell repertoires in COVID-19 (TCRdb year 2020). Turning to the overall study: Samples from collaborators originated in the United States, Italy and Spain and spanned both the acute and convalescent phases of COVID-19. The material from the prospective study consisted of cDNA or gDNA derived from T cells, B-cell-depleted T cells, or PBMCs. Deeply sampled blood TCRbeta repertoires from subjects exposed to, actively infected with, or recovered from COVID-19 were included in the dataset. A freely available public database, intended as a resource for researchers studying the immune response to SARS-CoV-2, is where the repertoires were released. The samples were drawn from two sources: the first 160 participants of the ongoing ImmuneRACE study, and 1,200 or so subjects contributed by 6 global collaborators. Sample metadata almost always included a de-identified subject ID, COVID-19 status, age in years and sex. Where available, HLA class I and class II types were taken from metadata supplied by the sample provider and were not determined by assay-based typing. What the authors observed across the whole study: The amount of clinical and demographic metadata varied by source and participant and was provided uncurated.

As regards this clone: Its antigen is not yet known. No base-level quality is on record; no much larger clone is a single base apart.

Reading the germline V gene gives CDR1 KGHSH and CDR2 LQKENI. A distance of 8 bases separates the germline ends of V and J, which lose 0 bases and 9 bases respectively. Reading from cysteine to phenylalanine, the CDR3 counts 12 amino acids. The retained sequence is limited to the CDR3, 36 bases, with the frame set at the first base. TCRbeta CDR3 regions were amplified from genomic DNA using the immunoSEQ Assay, a bias-controlled multiplex PCR. On the study's bioinformatics: The number of nucleated cells in each sample was estimated by amplification of reference gene primers within the assay. Sequence reads were collapsed and filtered to measure the absolute abundance of every unique TCRbeta CDR3 rearrangement. For each sample, productive Simpson clonality was calculated by taking the square root of Simpson's diversity index across productive rearrangements. Entries here come from immuneACCESS through TCRdb and include only in-frame sequences with V and J called. Some clones fail to appear in such tables; in the studies checked, an unresolved V gene covers under half of the shortfall, and the cause of the remainder is unknown. V and J calls plus clone size are reproduced from that table; the DNA served to infer D and trimming. This sample gives 330,000 or so clones in total; about nine tenths of them show up just once. The ten largest clones add up to over 0.9% of the sample.

Participants in the prospective study were aged about 18 to 89 years, lived in under 30 United States geographic areas, and enrolled through a virtual design. Cohort assignment in the prospective study relied on participant-reported clinical history from a screening survey and a study questionnaire. Exposed participants had been in contact, within 2 weeks of entering the study, with a person who had a PCR-confirmed or clinician-diagnosed case of COVID-19. Mobile phlebotomists in the prospective study collected whole blood, serum and a nasopharyngeal or oropharyngeal swab from every participant. Prospective study participants could optionally give additional blood draws and questionnaires over an approximately two-month period. Before DNA extraction, blood samples from the prospective study were shipped at room temperature or frozen.

The receptor comes from a woman aged 25 to 39 who had been exposed to COVID-19. Sequencing was carried out using PBMCs or T cells enriched from blood (not recorded which). The chain links TRBV18 with TRBJ1-1; the D gene is perhaps TRBD1, from 5 matching bases. Read as DNA, the sequence is TGTGCCAGCTCACCACCAAAGGGGCAAGCTTTCTTT. Its protein is CASSPPKGQAFF.